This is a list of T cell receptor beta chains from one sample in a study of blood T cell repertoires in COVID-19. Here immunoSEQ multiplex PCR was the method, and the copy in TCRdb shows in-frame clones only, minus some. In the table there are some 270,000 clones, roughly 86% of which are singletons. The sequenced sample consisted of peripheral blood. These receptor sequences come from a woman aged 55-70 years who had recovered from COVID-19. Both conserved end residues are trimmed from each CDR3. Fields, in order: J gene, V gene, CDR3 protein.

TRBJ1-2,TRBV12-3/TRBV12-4,ASSQGENYGYT
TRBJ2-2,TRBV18,ASSPLLEDTGELF
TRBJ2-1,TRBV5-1,ASRTSGVYNEQF
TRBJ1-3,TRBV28,ASPTGSGNTIY
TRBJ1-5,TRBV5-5,ASSLLAQGNQPQH
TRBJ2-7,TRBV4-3,ASSQDLISTGPRQY
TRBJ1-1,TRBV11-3,ASSLSGPNTEAF
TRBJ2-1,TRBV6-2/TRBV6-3,ASSYSASGGRPYNEQF
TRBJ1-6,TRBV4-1,ASSHHRESNSPLH
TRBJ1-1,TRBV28,ASSFSAGTEAF
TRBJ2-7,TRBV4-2,ASSPGTLSIYEQY
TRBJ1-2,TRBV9,ASSRDRVNYGYT
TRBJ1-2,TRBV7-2,ASSFGNPSHGYT
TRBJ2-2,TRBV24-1,ATRNSPNTGELF
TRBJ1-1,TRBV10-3,AITNTGNTEAF
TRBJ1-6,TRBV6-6,ASSFVTGNSPLH
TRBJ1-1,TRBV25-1,ASSPLGGQGNTEAF
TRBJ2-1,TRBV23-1,ASSQSSVGRSSYNEQF
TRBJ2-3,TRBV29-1,SVEGTSGGAEDTQY
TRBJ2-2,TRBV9,ASSVVTGGNTGELF
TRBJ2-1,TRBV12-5,ASGPWGGLLGEQF
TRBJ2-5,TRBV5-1,ASKQGFGGKETQY
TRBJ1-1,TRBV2,ASSERVDRSEAF
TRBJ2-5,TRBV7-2,ASSLRVETQY
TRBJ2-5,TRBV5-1,ASKEPGSVQETQY
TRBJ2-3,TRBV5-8,AETRRTDTQY
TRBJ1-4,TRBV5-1,ASSLGATNEKLF
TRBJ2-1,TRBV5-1,ASSYSPGTGYNEQF
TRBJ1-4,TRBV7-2,ASSRRGEKLF
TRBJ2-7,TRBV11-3,ASSLDPGGEQY
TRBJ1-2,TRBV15,ATSVAYPGESGYT
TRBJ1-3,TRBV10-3,ATSYTGVPSGNTIY
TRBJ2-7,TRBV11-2,ASSLVAGDSYEQY
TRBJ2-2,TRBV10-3,AIGVTGAPGELF
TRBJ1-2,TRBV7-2,ASSLGGHSGGYGYT
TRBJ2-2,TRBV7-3,ASSLTGGNTGELF
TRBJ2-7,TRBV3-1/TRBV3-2,ASEGLAGSYEQY
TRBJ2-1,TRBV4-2,ASSPTGTRNEQF
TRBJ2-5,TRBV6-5,ASSYSYMETQY
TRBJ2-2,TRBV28,ASSQRTGGPGELF
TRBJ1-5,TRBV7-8,ASSTRVDQPQH
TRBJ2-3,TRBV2,ASSGGLASTDTQY
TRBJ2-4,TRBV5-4,ASSFQDTLAKNIQY
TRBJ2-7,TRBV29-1,SVGSWGREQY
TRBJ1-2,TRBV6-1,ASSESGLYGYT
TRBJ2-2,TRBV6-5,ASTGDRGRTGELF
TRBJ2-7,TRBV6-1,ASSEDRTYEQY
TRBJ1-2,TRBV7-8,ASSPWDRGLTGYT
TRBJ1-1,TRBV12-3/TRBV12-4,ASTVGPEAF
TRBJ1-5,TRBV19,ASSPSGREAQPQH
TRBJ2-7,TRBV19,ASSIRLTSGSYEQY
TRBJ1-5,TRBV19,ASSITRTLHQPQH
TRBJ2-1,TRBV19,ASRTPGLAMNEQF
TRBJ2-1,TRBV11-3,ASSSRQTNEQF
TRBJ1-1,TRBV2,ASRTWTGRTEAF
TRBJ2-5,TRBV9,ASSSRDRGQETQY
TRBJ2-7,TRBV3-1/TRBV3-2,ASSLYRRVYEQY
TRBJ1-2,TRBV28,ASSYTRDSYGYT
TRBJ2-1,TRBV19,ASSRSSYNEQF
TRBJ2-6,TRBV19,ATARGGGLSGANVLT